This T cell receptor (beta chain) was identified in a study of T cell responses to AZD1222 COVID-19 vaccine. Overall study results and limits: Vaccine-associated CD4 TCRs spanned spike, dominant at 160-218 and 743-854. Of the AZD1222 recipients, only five or six were seropositive at baseline. Repertoires were obtained only post-peak T cell response. Donors were mostly white British, more females; clonal diversity possibly underestimated.

Assay: immunoSEQ multiplex PCR; the TCRdb copy retains only in-frame clones and omits some. The sample lists about 110,000 clones; roughly 90% were seen once. The CDR3 totals 12 residues. Per the germline V gene, CDR1 is MNHEY and CDR2 is SMNVEV (reference sequence). The V gene lost 4 bases and the J gene lost 2 bases, with 5 bases spanning the gap. This clone was observed once. Its antigen remains unknown. The source of this sequence is an adult in good health. This rearrangement joins TRBV27 to TRBJ1-1; no reliable D call. Sample: peripheral blood, taken on day 0 of AZD1222 vaccination. CDR3 protein: CASSSGNTEAFF. CDR3 bases: TGTGCCAGCAGTTCTGGCAACACTGAAGCTTTCTTT.